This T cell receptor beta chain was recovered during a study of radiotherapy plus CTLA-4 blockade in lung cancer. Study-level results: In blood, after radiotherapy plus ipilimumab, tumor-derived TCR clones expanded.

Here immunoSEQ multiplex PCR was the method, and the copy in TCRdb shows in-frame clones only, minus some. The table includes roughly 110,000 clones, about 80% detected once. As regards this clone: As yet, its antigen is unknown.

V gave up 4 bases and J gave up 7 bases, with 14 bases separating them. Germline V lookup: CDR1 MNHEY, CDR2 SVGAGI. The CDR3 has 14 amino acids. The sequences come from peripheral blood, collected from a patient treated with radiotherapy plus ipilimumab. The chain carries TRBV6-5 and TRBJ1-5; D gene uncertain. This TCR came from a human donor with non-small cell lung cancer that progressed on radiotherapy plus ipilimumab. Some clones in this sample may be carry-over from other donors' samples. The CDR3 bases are TGTGCCAGCAGTTGGCTGGGGAAGGGCCAGCCCCAGCATTTT. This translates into CASSWLGKGQPQHF.